The clone carrying this T cell receptor (beta chain) was found a few times. The sample originates from a study of T cells after yellow fever vaccination. The V end lost 5 bases, the J end lost 11 bases, and 6 bases lay between the germline ends. CDR3 size: 10 residues. Each CDR3 protein gets one entry after TCRdb re-called the 5' RACE reads with MiXCR. The repertoire holds approximately 550,000 distinct CDR3 sequences, less than 20% seen once, with over 11% in the top ten. The sequence came from a man aged 30-40 years who received the YFV17D yellow fever vaccine. The J gene is TRBJ1-4, the V gene TRBV12-3 or TRBV12-4; D is unresolved. Sequenced material: PBMCs, taken 15 days after the yellow fever booster vaccination. The CDR3: CASSGGKLFF. In DNA form, the CDR3 reads TGTGCCAGCAGTGGTGGGAAACTGTTTTTT.